These 31 T cell receptor beta chains originate from one sample sequenced in a study of cytomegalovirus exposure and HLA in healthy donors. Sequenced by immunoSEQ multiplex PCR; TCRdb stores in-frame clones only, minus some. The data hold roughly 80,000 clones, with about 93% observed a single time. The sample comprised PBMCs. The source of these receptors is a woman aged 18-30 years in good health and CMV-seronegative.

The chain carries TRBV30 and TRBJ2-2; D remains unclear. This CDR3 region has 12 residues. The V and J ends lost 1 base and 9 bases respectively, with 9 bases between them. Germline values: CDR1 GTSNPN, CDR2 SVGIG (reference sequence). In nucleotides, the CDR3 is TGTGCCTGGAGTGGGCCAGGTCGGGAGCTGTTTTTT. Its protein is CAWSGPGRELFF. The complete variable domain, with remaining parts taken from reference TRBV30 and TRBJ2-2, reads SQTIHQWPATLVQPVGSPLSLECTVEGTSNPNLYWYRQAAGRGLQLLFYSVGIGQISSEVPQNLSASRPQDRQFILSSKKLLLSDSGFYLCAWSGPGRELFFGEGSRLTVL.

The rearrangement links TRBV4-3 to TRBJ2-3, with D possibly matching TRBD2 (6 bases). The CDR3 covers 15 residues. V was trimmed by 1 base and J by 6 bases, leaving 14 bases between them. Germline V gene lookup returns CDR1 LGHNA and CDR2 YSLEER. This CDR3 reads CASSQVGGTGDTQYF. The CDR3 nucleotides are TGCGCCAGCAGCCAAGTCGGGGGAACGGGCGATACGCAGTATTTT.

The genes are TRBV2 and TRBJ1-1, with a weak D call TRBD1 (6 bases). CDR3 length: 13 amino acids. Trimming left V 4 bases short and J 11 bases short, with 17 bases between. The germline V gene has CDR1 SNHLY and CDR2 FYNNEI. CDR3 coding DNA: TGTGCCAGCAGTGCGGCGACAGGTTTTTCGGCTTTCTTT. Translation gives CASSAATGFSAFF.

This chain uses TRBV6-1 with TRBJ1-6; no clear D gene. The length of the CDR3 is 13 residues. The V gene lost 2 bases and the J gene lost 5 bases, with 4 bases spanning the gap. Germline CDR1 MNHNS, CDR2 SASEGT. The DNA for the CDR3 is TGTGCCAGCAGTGAATTTAATAATTCACCCCTCCACTTT. Encoded protein: CASSEFNNSPLHF.

This chain uses TRBV18 with TRBJ1-1; TRBD1 might be the D (5 bases). Between the trimmed V and J ends, which lost 3 bases and 3 bases, there was a span of 8 bases. Germline V lookup: CDR1 KGHSH, CDR2 LQKENI. The CDR3 runs 13 residues. CDR3 sequence reads: CASSPRGDTEAFF. Written as DNA, the CDR3 is TGTGCCAGCTCACCGCGGGGGGACACTGAAGCTTTCTTT.

V gene TRBV19 combines with J gene TRBJ2-2, with 7 bases fitting TRBD1. The J segment lost 7 bases and the V segment lost 6 bases, leaving 8 bases of the junction unmatched. CDR3 size: 14 residues. Per germline, CDR1 LNHDA and CDR2 SQIVND (reference sequence). The CDR3 bases are TGTGCCAGTAGCCGACAGGGCCAGTTCGGGGAGCTGTTTTTT. It is translated as CASSRQGQFGELFF.

The J gene is TRBJ2-7, the V gene TRBV19; a possible D gene is TRBD2 (6 bases). The V gene's germline CDR1 is LNHDA and CDR2 SQIVND (reference sequence). The CDR3 is made up of 15 amino acids. V lost 1 base and J 7 bases, leaving 17 bases between the germline ends. The CDR3 protein is CASSIGGLPVGEQYF. In DNA, the CDR3 is TGTGCCAGTAGTATAGGGGGACTGCCAGTCGGGGAGCAGTACTTC.

This clone appeared once. This chain links TRBV11-2 with TRBJ1-2, with a weak D call TRBD1 (5 bases). Trimming removed 2 bases at V and 6 bases at J, with 10 bases between. The CDR3 runs to 13 residues. Germline V gene sequence: CDR1 SGHAT, CDR2 FQNNGV. CDR3 DNA: TGTGCCAGCAGCTTAAGGGGCAGGGATGGCTACACCTTC. Its translation is CASSLRGRDGYTF.

V is TRBV5-4 and J is TRBJ2-1; a weak D match, TRBD1 (6 bases). Germline V lookup: CDR1 SGHNT, CDR2 YYREEE (reference sequence). The CDR3 has 13 residues. V shed 4 bases and J shed 4 bases, with 9 bases lying between them. CDR3 protein: CASSPDSYNEQFF. The DNA of the CDR3 is TGTGCCAGCAGCCCGGACAGTTACAATGAGCAGTTCTTC.

The V and J genes are TRBV4-3 and TRBJ2-2; TRBD2 agrees at 10 bases. The CDR3 is 16 amino acids. The V and J ends lost 5 bases and 6 bases, in that order; junction bases with no gene match: 9. Germline V lookup: CDR1 LGHNA, CDR2 YSLEER. The CDR3 spells CASSVGLASLPGELFF. The DNA for the CDR3 is TGCGCCAGCAGCGTGGGACTAGCGTCCCTTCCCGGGGAGCTGTTTTTT.

V and J are TRBV7-9 and TRBJ2-1, with 9 bases lining up with TRBD1. The CDR3 is 17 residues long. V lost 5 bases to trimming and J lost 5 bases; unmatched junction nucleotides: 13. Germline lookup yields CDR1 SEHNR and CDR2 FQNEAQ (reference sequence). CDR3 nucleotides: TGTGCCAGCAGCCCCCACTTAAGGACAGGGGTCCACAATGAGCAGTTCTTC. Protein product: CASSPHLRTGVHNEQFF.

The chain combines TRBV19 with TRBJ2-7, with D tentatively TRBD1 (6 bases). Trimming pared 5 bases from V and 0 bases from J, leaving 14 bases between. The CDR3 extends over 15 amino acids. Per the germline V gene, CDR1 is LNHDA and CDR2 is SQIVND (reference sequence). The CDR3 reads CASSSPGQISYEQYF. In DNA, the CDR3 is TGTGCCAGTAGTTCTCCGGGACAAATCTCCTACGAGCAGTACTTC.

The CDR3 here is CASASQAGERETQYF. In DNA, the CDR3 is TGTGCCAGCGCCTCCCAAGCCGGTGAGCGAGAGACCCAGTACTTC. The chain employs TRBV7-2 and TRBJ2-5; no firm D call. This CDR3 is 15 amino acids long. Trimming took off 8 bases at V and 4 bases at J, with 20 bases between the two ends. The V gene's germline CDR1 is SGHTA and CDR2 FQGNSA.

The chain links TRBV9 to TRBJ1-2; 9 nucleotides match TRBD1. This CDR3 contains 16 residues. Trimming at V came to 0 bases and at J to 4 bases, leaving 7 bases not matched to a gene. Germline V gives CDR1 SGDLS, CDR2 YYNGEE. The DNA of the CDR3 is TGTGCCAGCAGCGTAGACACAGGGGGCACCTTCTATGGCTACACCTTC. Protein: CASSVDTGGTFYGYTF.

This clone was detected once. The gene calls are TRBV19 and TRBJ1-1; a weak D match, TRBD1 (5 bases). This CDR3 has 13 residues. CDR1 LNHDA and CDR2 SQIVND come from the germline V gene (reference sequence). The V end lost 8 bases, the J end lost 1 base, and 11 bases lay between the germline ends. In DNA, the CDR3 is TGTGCCAGTGACCCTACAGGGAACACTGAAGCTTTCTTT. Its translation: CASDPTGNTEAFF.

The gene calls are TRBV19 and TRBJ1-1; 9 positions match TRBD1. J was trimmed by 1 base and V by 5 bases; bases with no gene match: 5. The CDR3 covers 15 residues. CDR1 and CDR2 from the germline V gene are LNHDA and SQIVND (reference sequence). In DNA form, the CDR3 reads TGTGCCAGTAGTGCACCGGGACAGGGGAACACTGAAGCTTTCTTT. Its protein is CASSAPGQGNTEAFF.

The chain couples TRBV29-1 to TRBJ2-1; 10 positions match TRBD2. CDR1 is SQVTM, CDR2 ANQGSEA, per germline. This CDR3 has 15 residues. Unmatched junction bases numbered 4, after V lost 0 bases and J lost 5 bases. The CDR3: CSVEDGTSEHNEQFF. DNA for the CDR3: TGCAGCGTTGAAGACGGGACTAGCGAGCACAATGAGCAGTTCTTC.

V gene TRBV7-9 combines with J gene TRBJ2-1, with 7 bases aligning to TRBD1. V shed 6 bases and J 3 bases; nucleotides not matched to a gene: 11. The CDR3 sequence is 16 residues long. Germline-derived CDR1 and CDR2 are SEHNR and FQNEAQ (reference sequence). The CDR3 DNA reads TGTGCCAGCAGTAACACCGGGACAGTAGTCTACAATGAGCAGTTCTTC. Translating it yields CASSNTGTVVYNEQFF.

The J gene is TRBJ2-3, the V gene TRBV6-4; a possible D gene is TRBD2 (5 bases). CDR1 is MRHNA, CDR2 SNTAGT, per germline. V was pared by 5 bases and J by 0 bases, with 12 bases between. CDR3 length: 15 amino acids. CDR3: CASSLGESSTDTQYF. For the CDR3, the DNA is TGTGCCAGCAGTTTGGGAGAATCTAGCACAGATACGCAGTATTTT.

V usage is TRBV6-4 and J usage is TRBJ2-3; TRBD2 is a possible D gene (6 bases). The CDR3 runs 16 residues. The ends were cut back, 0 bases at V and 4 bases at J, with 14 bases in the middle. Germline loops: CDR1 MRHNA, CDR2 SNTAGT. CDR3 in amino acids: CASSDSSGQGPDTQYF. The CDR3 nucleotides are TGTGCCAGCAGTGACTCGAGCGGGCAGGGTCCAGATACGCAGTATTTT.

The CDR3 reads CASSLLSVPTADSLGAFF. Here the CDR3 DNA reads TGTGCCAGCAGTTTATTAAGCGTCCCAACCGCGGACAGTCTGGGAGCTTTCTTT. The chain uses TRBV28 and TRBJ1-1; perhaps TRBD1 as D (6 bases). Germline CDR1 MDHEN, CDR2 SYDVKM. The V gene lost 1 base and the J gene lost 10 bases, with 28 bases spanning the gap. This CDR3 comprises 18 residues.

This clone has only one observation. The CDR3 DNA is TGCGCCAGCAGCCCGCTTGTGACAGGGGGCATCAACACTGAAGCTTTCTTT. The encoded protein is CASSPLVTGGINTEAFF. The chain joins TRBV4-1 to TRBJ1-1; 10 bases line up with TRBD1. Unmatched junction bases numbered 10, after V lost 4 bases and J lost 2 bases. This CDR3 is 17 amino acids long. Germline loops: CDR1 MGHRA, CDR2 YSYEKL.

This sequence joins TRBV14 and TRBJ2-5, with TRBD2 as a possible D gene (5 bases). Trimming removed 3 bases from V and 5 bases from J, with 22 bases in between. This CDR3 is built from 17 residues. CDR1 is SGHDN and CDR2 is FVKESK in the germline V gene. CDR3 protein: CASSHKDFNNWVETQYF. CDR3 sequence (DNA): TGTGCCAGCAGCCACAAGGACTTCAACAACTGGGTGGAGACCCAGTACTTC. Drawing the rest from reference TRBV14 and TRBJ2-5, the complete variable domain is EAGVTQFPSHSVIEKGQTVTLRCDPISGHDNLYWYRRVMGKEIKFLLHFVKESKQDESGMPNNRFLAERTGGTYSTLKVQPAELEDSGVYFCASSHKDFNNWVETQYFGPGTRLLVL.

The chain recombines TRBV6-4 with TRBJ2-1, with TRBD1 matching 7 bases. Germline CDR1 and CDR2: MRHNA and SNTAGT. The CDR3 sequence is 13 residues long. The junction had 6 bases not matched to a gene; V was cut back by 6 bases and J by 7 bases. This chain's CDR3 is CASSLGQTNEQFF. DNA of the CDR3: TGTGCCAGCAGCCTGGGACAGACTAATGAGCAGTTCTTC.

V gene TRBV29-1 combines with J gene TRBJ2-1; D possibly corresponds to TRBD1 (5 bases). There are 13 residues in the CDR3. Between the trimmed V and J ends, which lost 2 bases and 12 bases, there was a span of 17 bases. CDR1 SQVTM and CDR2 ANQGSEA come from the germline V gene. CDR3 nucleotide sequence: TGCAGCGTTGAACCCCAAGGGGTAGTGTGGCAGTTCTTC. The encoded protein is CSVEPQGVVWQFF.

The chain joins TRBV30 to TRBJ2-7, with TRBD1 as a possible D gene (6 bases). Between the trimmed V and J ends, which lost 5 bases and 4 bases, there was a span of 12 bases. The germline V gene encodes CDR1 GTSNPN and CDR2 SVGIG (reference sequence). CDR3 length: 12 amino acids. The CDR3: CAWGGHLYEQYF. DNA of the CDR3: TGTGCCTGGGGGGGACATCTTTACGAGCAGTACTTC.

V gene TRBV27 combines with J gene TRBJ1-4, with D possibly being TRBD1 (5 bases). The germline V gene encodes CDR1 MNHEY and CDR2 SMNVEV (reference sequence). The CDR3 is made up of 17 amino acids. Trimming stripped 2 bases from V and 5 bases from J, with 18 bases between. CDR3 in DNA: TGTGCCAGCAGTTTAAGCCCCCCCAGGGCATACAATGAAAAACTGTTTTTT. Amino acids: CASSLSPPRAYNEKLFF.

This chain links TRBV28 with TRBJ1-5; no reliable D call. The CDR3 totals 13 residues. V was pared by 6 bases and J by 5 bases, with 11 bases between. Germline V CDR1 and CDR2: MDHEN, SYDVKM. The CDR3 bases are TGTGCCAGCAGAAATCAACAAGATCAGCCCCAGCATTTT. It specifies CASRNQQDQPQHF.

The chain carries TRBV5-8 and TRBJ2-2; D might be TRBD1 (6 bases). The CDR3 runs to 15 residues. Trimming shortened V by 2 bases and J by 1 base, and 9 bases separated the two germline ends. Germline CDR1 SGHTS, CDR2 YDEGEE. The CDR3 coding sequence is TGTGCCAGCAGCTTAACAGGGCGGAACACCGGGGAGCTGTTTTTT. Translation gives CASSLTGRNTGELFF. The complete variable domain, with remaining parts taken from reference TRBV5-8 and TRBJ2-2, reads EAGVTQSPTHLIKTRGQQATLRCSPISGHTSVYWYQQALGLGLQFLLWYDEGEERNRGNFPPRFSGRQFPNYSSELNVNALELEDSALYLCASSLTGRNTGELFFGEGSRLTVL.

J is TRBJ1-2 and V is TRBV28, with a possible D match to TRBD1 (6 bases). Germline-derived CDR1 and CDR2 are MDHEN and SYDVKM. Trimming shortened V by 4 bases and J by 7 bases, and 13 bases separated the two germline ends. The CDR3 is 13 amino acids. CDR3 amino acids: CASSSAGVRGYTF. CDR3 DNA: TGTGCCAGCAGTTCGGCAGGGGTGCGTGGCTACACCTTC.

The rearrangement links TRBV4-1 to TRBJ2-1; 8 nucleotides agree with TRBD1. The CDR3 contains 16 residues. The junction had 6 bases not matched to a gene; V was cut back by 5 bases and J by 0 bases. The germline V gene encodes CDR1 MGHRA and CDR2 YSYEKL. The CDR3 here is CASSETGAGSYNEQFF. In DNA, the CDR3 is TGCGCCAGCAGCGAGACAGGGGCGGGCTCCTACAATGAGCAGTTCTTC.